The 25 T cell receptor beta chains reported below all come from one sample, sequenced in a study of T cells of healthy individuals (dated by TCRdb to the late 2010s). Library generation was performed with 5' RACE. The run used an Illumina MiSeq. TCRdb applied fastp at Q25 and MiXCR to the public reads, then kept only in-frame beta chains. CDR3 protein duplicates are merged, each entry listing the most common genes and DNA. This sample holds 85,000 to 100,000 distinct CDR3 sequences; 17% were observed only once. The biggest ten clones account for roughly 6.2% of the sample. Receptors were obtained from a human donor in good health.

The chain carries TRBV6-5 and TRBJ2-1; D is possibly TRBD2 (6 bases). V lost 3 bases to trimming and J lost 0 bases, with 18 bases between them. This CDR3 is 18 amino acids long. Germline V gene sequence: CDR1 MNHEY, CDR2 SVGAGI. CDR3 sequence reads: CASSYRFRDLSSYNEQFF. The CDR3 region has the DNA TGTGCCAGCAGTTATAGGTTCCGGGACTTGAGCTCCTACAATGAGCAGTTCTTC.

This clonotype was observed a handful of times. The J gene is TRBJ1-5, the V gene TRBV20-1; TRBD1 aligns across 8 bases. Per the germline V gene, CDR1 is DFQATT and CDR2 is SNEGSKA (reference sequence). The CDR3 length is 16 residues. The V gene end was trimmed by 6 bases and the J gene end by 4 bases; junction bases not matched to a gene: 14. The CDR3 is CSAETGDPGPNQPQHF. CDR3 bases: TGCAGTGCCGAGACAGGGGATCCCGGCCCGAATCAGCCCCAGCATTTT.

This clonotype appeared a few times. The genes are TRBV11-2 and TRBJ2-1, with D perhaps TRBD2 (6 bases). The CDR3 is 15 amino acids. V was shortened by 7 bases and J by 6 bases, with 19 bases between the two germline ends. The germline V gene encodes CDR1 SGHAT and CDR2 FQNNGV. DNA of the CDR3: TGTGCCAGCACCCAGTCGATAGCGGAGACCAATGAGCAGTTCTTC. Amino acids: CASTQSIAETNEQFF.

CDR3 amino acids: CASSQSGTSGRGGWHEQYF. In DNA, the CDR3 is TGTGCCAGCAGCCAATCCGGGACTAGCGGGAGGGGCGGCTGGCACGAGCAGTACTTC. The chain employs TRBV3-1 and TRBJ2-7, with 16 bases that match TRBD2. There are 19 residues in the CDR3. Germline CDR1 is LGHDT and CDR2 is YNNKEL (reference sequence). V was clipped by 2 bases and J by 5 bases; unmatched bases: 12.

This clonotype was detected a few times. The genes are TRBV4-3 and TRBJ2-2; TRBD2 matches at 7 bases. The CDR3 sequence is 17 residues long. Trimming removed 5 bases from V and 0 bases from J; junction bases left unmatched: 9. CDR1 and CDR2 from the germline V gene are LGHNA and YSLEER. As DNA, the CDR3 is TGCGCCAGCAGCTCCATGGAGCTAGCGGCGAACACCGGGGAGCTGTTTTTT. Amino acid sequence: CASSSMELAANTGELFF.

This clonotype has only one observation. The genes are TRBV20-1 and TRBJ2-1; 15 positions match TRBD2. The V gene end was trimmed by 6 bases and the J gene end by 5 bases; junction bases not matched to a gene: 8. Germline V lookup: CDR1 DFQATT, CDR2 SNEGSKA (reference sequence). CDR3 size: 16 residues. CDR3 DNA: TGCAGTGCCGACCGGACTAGCGGGGGGGCGGACAATGAGCAGTTCTTC. Its protein is CSADRTSGGADNEQFF.

This clonotype was observed a few times. V and J are TRBV29-1 and TRBJ1-2; 7 bases agree with TRBD1. This CDR3 comprises 16 residues. Germline V CDR1 and CDR2: SQVTM, ANQGSEA. After removal of 4 bases from V and 4 bases from J, the junction contained 15 bases not matched to a gene. CDR3: CSVASIGQEKSYGYTF. The CDR3 nucleotides read TGCAGCGTTGCCTCAATAGGACAGGAGAAGTCCTATGGCTACACCTTC.

The chain employs TRBV3-1 and TRBJ2-2; TRBD2 matches at 7 bases. Trimming cost V 2 bases and J 16 bases; bases outside gene matches: 7. The CDR3 contains 12 residues. The V gene's germline CDR1 is LGHDT and CDR2 YNNKEL (reference sequence). The chain's CDR3 is CASSQWQGGTFF. Written as DNA, the CDR3 is TGTGCCAGCAGCCAATGGCAGGGAGGGACGTTTTTT.

This clonotype was picked up a small number of times. The CDR3 is CSARDPAGEVNEQFF. The CDR3 nucleotides are TGCAGTGCTAGAGATCCGGCGGGAGAGGTCAATGAGCAGTTCTTC. The J gene is TRBJ2-1, the V gene TRBV20-1, with 7 nucleotides matching TRBD2. This CDR3 comprises 15 residues. Germline assignment: CDR1 DFQATT and CDR2 SNEGSKA (reference sequence). V shed 0 bases, J shed 6 bases, and the junction held 8 bases outside the gene matches.

This rearrangement joins TRBV30 to TRBJ2-1, with 10 bases that match TRBD2. This CDR3 contains 17 residues. Germline CDR1 is GTSNPN and CDR2 is SVGIG (reference sequence). V gave up 0 bases and J gave up 7 bases; unmatched junction bases: 12. The CDR3 is CAWSVRSLTSGVNEQFF. The CDR3 nucleotides are TGTGCCTGGAGTGTAAGGTCCCTTACTAGCGGGGTAAATGAGCAGTTCTTC.

This sequence joins TRBV28 and TRBJ1-6; perhaps TRBD1 as D (6 bases). Germline lookup yields CDR1 MDHEN and CDR2 SYDVKM. The CDR3 sequence is 14 residues long. With 2 bases removed from V and 5 bases from J, the gap between germline ends came to 7 bases. The CDR3 DNA reads as TGTGCCAGCAGTTTAGGACAGAATAATTCACCCCTCCACTTT. Amino acid sequence: CASSLGQNNSPLHF. The variable domain in full, completed from reference TRBV28 and TRBJ1-6, reads DVKVTQSSRYLVKRTGEKVFLECVQDMDHENMFWYRQDPGLGLRLIYFSYDVKMKEKGDIPEGYSVSREKKERFSLILESASTNQTSMYLCASSLGQNNSPLHFGNGTRLTVT.

The sample holds a few counts of this clonotype. The genes are TRBV4-3 and TRBJ1-2, with a tentative D call TRBD1 (5 bases). The CDR3 runs to 15 residues. Germline CDR1 and CDR2: LGHNA and YSLEER. V lost 4 bases to trimming and J lost 3 bases, with 15 bases between them. CDR3 region: CASSPSFGGDYGYTF. In DNA, the CDR3 is TGCGCCAGCAGCCCCTCCTTCGGGGGGGACTATGGCTACACCTTC.

This clonotype has just a few counts. This chain connects TRBV24-1 to TRBJ1-4; 7 bases map to TRBD1. CDR3 size: 15 residues. V shed 3 bases, J shed 4 bases, and the junction held 4 bases outside the gene matches. CDR1 is KGHDR and CDR2 is SFDVKD in the germline V gene. CDR3 nucleotides: TGTGCCACCAGTGATCGACAGGGAGGTAATGAAAAACTGTTTTTT. As protein: CATSDRQGGNEKLFF.

This clonotype was seen at least ten times. The chain is built from TRBV5-6 and TRBJ2-3; 8 nucleotides line up with TRBD2. Unmatched junction bases numbered 9, after V lost 0 bases and J lost 6 bases. CDR1 and CDR2 (germline): SGHDT, YYEEEE. The CDR3 totals 16 residues. The CDR3 reads CASSLELAVYPDTQYF. CDR3 DNA: TGTGCCAGCAGCTTGGAACTAGCGGTGTACCCGGATACGCAGTATTTT.

The chain couples TRBV27 to TRBJ1-6, with 7 positions matching TRBD1. After removal of 5 bases from V and 10 bases from J, the junction contained 14 bases not matched to a gene. The germline CDR1 and CDR2 sequences are MNHEY and SMNVEV (reference sequence). There are 16 residues in the CDR3. In DNA form, the CDR3 reads TGTGCCAGCAGTCCGCCCCGACAGGGCTTTTGGTCACCCCTCCACTTT. This translates into CASSPPRQGFWSPLHF.

This clonotype was counted between two and nine times. This rearrangement joins TRBV7-8 to TRBJ1-6; D ambiguous. Trimming pared 3 bases from V and 0 bases from J, leaving 6 bases between. The CDR3 consists of 15 residues. Germline V gives CDR1 SGHVS, CDR2 FQNEAQ. The CDR3 is CASSLRSSYNSPLHF. CDR3 bases: TGTGCCAGCAGCTTGAGGAGCTCCTATAATTCACCCCTCCACTTT.

In this sample, this clonotype turned up a few times. The chain links TRBV27 to TRBJ1-1; tentative D call: TRBD1 (5 bases). Looked up from germline, CDR1 is MNHEY and CDR2 is SMNVEV (reference sequence). The CDR3 is 14 residues long. Trimming left V 3 bases short and J 4 bases short, with 12 bases between. The CDR3 protein is CASSLKGVSTEAFF. In DNA, the CDR3 is TGTGCCAGCAGTTTGAAAGGGGTGAGCACTGAAGCTTTCTTT.

This clonotype was counted between two and nine times. In DNA form, the CDR3 reads TGTGCCAGCAGCGTAGCGGGGGGGCCGGAGGAGCTGTTTTTT. Protein product: CASSVAGGPEELFF. The V call is TRBV9, the J call TRBJ2-2; 8 bases align to TRBD2. Unmatched junction bases numbered 5, after V lost 0 bases and J lost 10 bases. Germline assignment: CDR1 SGDLS and CDR2 YYNGEE. This CDR3 region has 14 residues. The full variable domain, with the rest looked up from reference TRBV9 and TRBJ2-2, is DSGVTQTPKHLITATGQRVTLRCSPRSGDLSVYWYQQSLDQGLQFLIQYYNGEERAKGNILERFSAQQFPDLHSELNLSSLELGDSALYFCASSVAGGPEELFFGEGSRLTVL.

V is TRBV18 and J is TRBJ1-6; D perhaps matches TRBD1 (5 bases). V was trimmed by 1 base and J by 7 bases, leaving 11 bases between them. The CDR3 consists of 15 residues. In germline, CDR1 is KGHSH, CDR2 LQKENI. CDR3: CASSPQGQRNSPLHF. The CDR3, as DNA: TGTGCCAGCTCACCACAGGGGCAGCGAAATTCACCCCTCCACTTT.

There are a few counts of this clonotype. The chain employs TRBV20-1 and TRBJ1-5, with 8 bases aligning to TRBD1. This CDR3 region has 13 residues. Germline CDR1 and CDR2: DFQATT and SNEGSKA (reference sequence). After removal of 5 bases from V and 8 bases from J, the junction contained 8 bases not matched to a gene. CDR3 loop: CSAFNGQGKPQHF. Written as DNA, the CDR3 is TGCAGTGCTTTTAACGGACAGGGAAAGCCCCAGCATTTT.

This clonotype turned up a few times. The chain has TRBV7-3 and TRBJ2-1, with D hard to call. Trimming shortened V by 1 base and J by 9 bases, and 10 bases separated the two germline ends. Germline V gives CDR1 SGHTA, CDR2 FQGTGA. This CDR3 comprises 13 residues. The CDR3 here is CASSLRRNLEQFF. The CDR3 coding sequence is TGTGCCAGCAGCTTAAGACGGAACCTTGAGCAGTTCTTC.

A few counts support this clonotype. The rearrangement links TRBV7-8 to TRBJ2-3; tentatively, D is TRBD1 or TRBD2 (5 bases each). V dropped 5 bases and J dropped 0 bases, with 15 bases sitting between them. Looked up from germline, CDR1 is SGHVS and CDR2 is FQNEAQ. CDR3 length equals 16 residues. DNA for the CDR3: TGTGCCAGCAGCCTAGGATGGGACGGTAGCACAGATACGCAGTATTTT. It codes for CASSLGWDGSTDTQYF.

This chain joins TRBV7-2 and TRBJ2-5, with 9 nucleotides matching TRBD1. V lost 4 bases and J lost 5; bases outside the gene matches: 5. The CDR3 is made up of 14 amino acids. Germline V gene data show CDR1 as SGHTA and CDR2 as FQGNSA. DNA for the CDR3: TGTGCCAGCAGCTGGGACAGGGCCTCGGAGACCCAGTACTTC. Protein: CASSWDRASETQYF.

The chain has TRBV5-1 and TRBJ1-4, with 8 bases identical to TRBD1. Germline V gene sequence: CDR1 SGHRS, CDR2 YFSETQ. The CDR3 covers 15 residues. J was trimmed by 7 bases and V by 4 bases; bases with no gene match: 9. CDR3 DNA: TGCGCCAGCAGCCTCAGGGGGCTTAACGGTGAAAAACTGTTTTTT. This codes for CASSLRGLNGEKLFF.

This clonotype has at least ten counts. This chain links TRBV20-1 with TRBJ1-5, with D possibly TRBD1 on 5 matching bases. Trimming took off 5 bases at V and 6 bases at J, with 20 bases between the two ends. Germline CDR1 is DFQATT and CDR2 is SNEGSKA (reference sequence). The CDR3 has 15 residues. CDR3 loop: CSAPTGGEGSQPQHF. For the CDR3, the DNA is TGCAGTGCTCCCACTGGTGGTGAGGGGAGTCAGCCCCAGCATTTT.